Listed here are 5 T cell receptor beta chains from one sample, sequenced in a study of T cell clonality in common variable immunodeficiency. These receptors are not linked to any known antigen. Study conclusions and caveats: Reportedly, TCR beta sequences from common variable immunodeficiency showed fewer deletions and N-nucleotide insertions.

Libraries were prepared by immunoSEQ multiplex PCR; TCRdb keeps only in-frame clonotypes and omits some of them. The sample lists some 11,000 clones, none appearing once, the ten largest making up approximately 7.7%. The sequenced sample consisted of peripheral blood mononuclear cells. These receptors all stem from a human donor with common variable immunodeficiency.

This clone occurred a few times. The sequenced CDR3 bases are TGTGCCAGCAGCCTAAATACAGGGGGC. Encoded protein: CASSLNTGG. The full CDR3 protein is CASSLNTGGAFF. V usage is TRBV7-9 and J usage is TRBJ1-1, with TRBD1 matching over 9 bases. The read finishes 3 residues shy of the CDR3 end, and the germline J gene is used to complete it. CDR3 length: 12 residues. CDR1 SEHNR and CDR2 FQNEAQ come from the germline V gene (reference sequence).

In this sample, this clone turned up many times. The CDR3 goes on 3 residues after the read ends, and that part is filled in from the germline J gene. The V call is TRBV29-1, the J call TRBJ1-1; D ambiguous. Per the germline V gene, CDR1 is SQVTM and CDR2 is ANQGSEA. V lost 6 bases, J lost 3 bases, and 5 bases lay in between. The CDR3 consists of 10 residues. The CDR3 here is CSVYYTEAFF. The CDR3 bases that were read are TGCAGCGTCTACTACACTGAA.

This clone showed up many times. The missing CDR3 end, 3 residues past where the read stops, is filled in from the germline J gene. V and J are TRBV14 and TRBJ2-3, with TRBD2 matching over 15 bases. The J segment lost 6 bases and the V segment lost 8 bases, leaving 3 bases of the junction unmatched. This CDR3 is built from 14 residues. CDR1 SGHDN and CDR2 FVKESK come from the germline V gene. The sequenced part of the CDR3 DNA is TGTGCCAGCGGACTAGCGGGGGGGCATGATACG. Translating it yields CASGLAGGHDT. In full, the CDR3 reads CASGLAGGHDTQYF. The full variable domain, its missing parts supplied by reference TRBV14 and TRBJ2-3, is EAGVTQFPSHSVIEKGQTVTLRCDPISGHDNLYWYRRVMGKEIKFLLHFVKESKQDESGMPNNRFLAERTGGTYSTLKVQPAELEDSGVYFCASGLAGGHDTQYFGPGTRLTVL.

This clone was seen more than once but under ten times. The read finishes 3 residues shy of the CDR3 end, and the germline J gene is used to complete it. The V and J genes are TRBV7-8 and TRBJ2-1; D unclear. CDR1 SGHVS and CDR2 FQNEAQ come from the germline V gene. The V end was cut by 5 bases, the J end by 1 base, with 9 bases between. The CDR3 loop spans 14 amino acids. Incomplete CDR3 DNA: TGTGCCAGCAGCACAAGATCGTCCTACAATGAG. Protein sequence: CASSTRSSYNE. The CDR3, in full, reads CASSTRSSYNEQFF.

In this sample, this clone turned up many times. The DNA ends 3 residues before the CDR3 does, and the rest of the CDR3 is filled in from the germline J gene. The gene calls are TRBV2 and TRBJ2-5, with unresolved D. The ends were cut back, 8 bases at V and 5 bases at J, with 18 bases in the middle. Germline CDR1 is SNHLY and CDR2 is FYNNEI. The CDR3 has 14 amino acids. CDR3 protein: CASVPVATIETQYF. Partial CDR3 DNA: TGTGCCAGCGTTCCGGTCGCTACCATCGAGACC.